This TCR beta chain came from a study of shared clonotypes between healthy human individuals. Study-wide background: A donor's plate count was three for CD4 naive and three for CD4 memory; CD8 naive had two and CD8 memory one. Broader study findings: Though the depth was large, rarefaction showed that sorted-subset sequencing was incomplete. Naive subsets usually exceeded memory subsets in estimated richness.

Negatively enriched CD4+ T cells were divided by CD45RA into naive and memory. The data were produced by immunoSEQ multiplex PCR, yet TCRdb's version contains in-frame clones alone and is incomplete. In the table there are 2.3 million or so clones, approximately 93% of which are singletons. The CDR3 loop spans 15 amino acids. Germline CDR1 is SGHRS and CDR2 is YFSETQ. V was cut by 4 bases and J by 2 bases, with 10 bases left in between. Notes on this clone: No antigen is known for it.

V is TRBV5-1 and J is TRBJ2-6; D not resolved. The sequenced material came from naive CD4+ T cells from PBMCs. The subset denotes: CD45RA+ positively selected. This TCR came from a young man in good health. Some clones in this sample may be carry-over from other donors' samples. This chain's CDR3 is CASSEAAAGANVLTF. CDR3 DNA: TGCGCCAGCAGCGAGGCCGCTGCTGGGGCCAACGTCCTGACTTTC.